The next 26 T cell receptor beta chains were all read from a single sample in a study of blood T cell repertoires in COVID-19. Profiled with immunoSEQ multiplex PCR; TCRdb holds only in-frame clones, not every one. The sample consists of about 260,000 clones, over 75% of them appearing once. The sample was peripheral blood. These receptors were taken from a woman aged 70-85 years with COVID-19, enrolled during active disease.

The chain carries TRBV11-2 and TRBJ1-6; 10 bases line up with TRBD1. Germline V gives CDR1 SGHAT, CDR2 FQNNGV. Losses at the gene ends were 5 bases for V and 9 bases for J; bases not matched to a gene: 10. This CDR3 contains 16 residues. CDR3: CASSRQPGQGSSPLHF. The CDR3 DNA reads TGTGCCAGCAGCCGACAGCCGGGACAGGGGAGTTCACCCCTCCACTTT.

CDR3 amino acids: CASSMAGDSYNEQFF. The CDR3 nucleotides are TGTGCCAGTAGTATGGCGGGAGATTCCTACAATGAGCAGTTCTTC. The V and J genes are TRBV19 and TRBJ2-1; 7 nucleotides line up with TRBD2. The germline CDR1 and CDR2 sequences are LNHDA and SQIVND (reference sequence). With 3 bases clipped from V and 1 base from J, the junction kept 3 bases outside the gene matches. The CDR3 contains 15 residues.

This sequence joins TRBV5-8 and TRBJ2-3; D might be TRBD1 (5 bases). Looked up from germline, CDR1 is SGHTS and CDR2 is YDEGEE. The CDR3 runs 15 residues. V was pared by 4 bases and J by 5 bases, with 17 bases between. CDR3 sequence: CASSGDQGFKDTQYF. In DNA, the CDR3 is TGTGCCAGCAGCGGGGATCAGGGATTTAAAGATACGCAGTATTTT. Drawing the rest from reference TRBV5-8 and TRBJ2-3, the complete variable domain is EAGVTQSPTHLIKTRGQQATLRCSPISGHTSVYWYQQALGLGLQFLLWYDEGEERNRGNFPPRFSGRQFPNYSSELNVNALELEDSALYLCASSGDQGFKDTQYFGPGTRLTVL.

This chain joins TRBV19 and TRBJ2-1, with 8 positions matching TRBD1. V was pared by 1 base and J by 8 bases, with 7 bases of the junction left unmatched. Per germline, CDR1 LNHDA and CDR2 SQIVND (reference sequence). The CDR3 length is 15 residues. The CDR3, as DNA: TGTGCCAGTAGTATAGGGGGGACAGGATTGGATGAGCAGTTCTTC. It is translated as CASSIGGTGLDEQFF.

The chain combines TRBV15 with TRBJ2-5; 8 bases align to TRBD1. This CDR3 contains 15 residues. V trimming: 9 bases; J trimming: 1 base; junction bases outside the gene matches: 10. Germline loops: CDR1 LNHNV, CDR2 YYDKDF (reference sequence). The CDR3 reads CATKTDREVQETQYF. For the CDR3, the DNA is TGTGCCACAAAGACGGACAGGGAGGTCCAAGAGACCCAGTACTTC.

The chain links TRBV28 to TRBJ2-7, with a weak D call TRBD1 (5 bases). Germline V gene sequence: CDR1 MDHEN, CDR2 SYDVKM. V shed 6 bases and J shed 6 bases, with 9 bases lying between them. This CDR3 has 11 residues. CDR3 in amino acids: CASRSGFEQYF. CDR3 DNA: TGTGCCAGCAGGTCAGGGTTCGAGCAGTACTTC.

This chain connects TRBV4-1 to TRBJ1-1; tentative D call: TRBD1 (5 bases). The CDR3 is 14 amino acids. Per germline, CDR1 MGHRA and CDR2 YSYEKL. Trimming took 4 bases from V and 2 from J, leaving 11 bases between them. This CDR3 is CASSPTALNTEAFF. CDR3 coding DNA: TGCGCCAGCAGCCCGACAGCTTTAAACACTGAAGCTTTCTTT.

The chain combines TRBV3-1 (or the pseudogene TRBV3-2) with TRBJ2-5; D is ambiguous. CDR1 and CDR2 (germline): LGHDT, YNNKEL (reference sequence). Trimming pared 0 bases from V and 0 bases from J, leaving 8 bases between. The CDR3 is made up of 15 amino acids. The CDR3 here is CASSQDITDQETQYF. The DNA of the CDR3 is TGTGCCAGCAGCCAAGATATCACGGACCAAGAGACCCAGTACTTC.

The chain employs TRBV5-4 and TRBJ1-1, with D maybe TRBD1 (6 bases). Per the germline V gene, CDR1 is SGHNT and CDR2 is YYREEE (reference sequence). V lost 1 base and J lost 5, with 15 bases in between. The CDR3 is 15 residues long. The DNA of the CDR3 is TGTGCCAGCAGCTTGTTTGGACTTAGGGGGACTGAAGCTTTCTTT. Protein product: CASSLFGLRGTEAFF.

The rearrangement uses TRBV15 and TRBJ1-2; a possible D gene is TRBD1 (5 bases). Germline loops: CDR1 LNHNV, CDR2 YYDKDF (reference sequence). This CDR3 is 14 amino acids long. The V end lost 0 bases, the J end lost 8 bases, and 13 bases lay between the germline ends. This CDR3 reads CATSREGVGYGYTF. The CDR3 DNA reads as TGTGCCACCAGCAGAGAAGGGGTGGGTTACGGCTACACCTTC.

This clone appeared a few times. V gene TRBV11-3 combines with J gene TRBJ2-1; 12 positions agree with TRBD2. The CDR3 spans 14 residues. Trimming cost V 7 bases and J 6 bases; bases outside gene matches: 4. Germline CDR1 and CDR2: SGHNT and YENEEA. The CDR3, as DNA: TGTGCCAGCACCGGGACTAGCGGGCTCAATGAGCAGTTCTTC. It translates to CASTGTSGLNEQFF.

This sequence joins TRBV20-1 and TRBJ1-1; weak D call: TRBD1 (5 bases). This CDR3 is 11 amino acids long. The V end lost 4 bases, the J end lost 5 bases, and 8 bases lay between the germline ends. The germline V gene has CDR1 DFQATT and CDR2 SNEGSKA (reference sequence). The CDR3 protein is CSANRQTEAFF. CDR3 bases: TGCAGTGCTAACAGACAGACTGAAGCTTTCTTT.

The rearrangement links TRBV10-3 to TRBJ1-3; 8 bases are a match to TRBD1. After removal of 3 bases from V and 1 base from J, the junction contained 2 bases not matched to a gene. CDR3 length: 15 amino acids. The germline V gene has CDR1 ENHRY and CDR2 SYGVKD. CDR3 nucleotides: TGTGCCATCAGTGACCAGGGGGCTTCTGGAAACACCATATATTTT. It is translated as CAISDQGASGNTIYF.

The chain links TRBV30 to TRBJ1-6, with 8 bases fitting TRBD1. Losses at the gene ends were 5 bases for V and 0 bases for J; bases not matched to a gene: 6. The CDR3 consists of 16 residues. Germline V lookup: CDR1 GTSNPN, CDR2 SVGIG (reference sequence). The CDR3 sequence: CAWVRQGSSYNSPLHF. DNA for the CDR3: TGTGCCTGGGTACGACAGGGGAGCTCCTATAATTCACCCCTCCACTTT.

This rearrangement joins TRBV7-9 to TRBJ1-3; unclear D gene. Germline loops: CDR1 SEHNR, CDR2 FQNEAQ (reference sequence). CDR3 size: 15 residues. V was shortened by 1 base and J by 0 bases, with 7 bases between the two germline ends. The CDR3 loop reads CASSLGGFSGNTIYF. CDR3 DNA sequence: TGTGCCAGCAGCTTAGGAGGATTCTCTGGAAACACCATATATTTT.

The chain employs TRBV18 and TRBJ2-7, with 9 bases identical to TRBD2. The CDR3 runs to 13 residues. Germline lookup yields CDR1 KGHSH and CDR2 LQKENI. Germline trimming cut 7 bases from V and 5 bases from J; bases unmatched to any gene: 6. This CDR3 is CASLLGLADEQYF. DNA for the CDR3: TGTGCCAGCTTGCTGGGACTAGCCGACGAGCAGTACTTC.

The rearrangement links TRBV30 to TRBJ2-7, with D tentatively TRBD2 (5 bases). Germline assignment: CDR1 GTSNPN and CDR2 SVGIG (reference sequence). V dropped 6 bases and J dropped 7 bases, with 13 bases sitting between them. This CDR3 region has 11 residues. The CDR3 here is CACFKGGEQYF. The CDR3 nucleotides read TGTGCCTGCTTTAAAGGCGGGGAGCAGTACTTC.

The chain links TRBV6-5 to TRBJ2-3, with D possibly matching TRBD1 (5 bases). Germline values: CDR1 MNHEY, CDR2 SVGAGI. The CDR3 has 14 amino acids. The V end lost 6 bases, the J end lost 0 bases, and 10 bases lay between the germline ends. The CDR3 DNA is TGTGCCAGCAGGGGGCCCCCTAGCACAGATACGCAGTATTTT. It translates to CASRGPPSTDTQYF.

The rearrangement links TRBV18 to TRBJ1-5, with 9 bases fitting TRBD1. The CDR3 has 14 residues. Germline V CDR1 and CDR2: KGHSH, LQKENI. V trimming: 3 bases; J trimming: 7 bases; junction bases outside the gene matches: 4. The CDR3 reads CASSPGTGNQPQHF. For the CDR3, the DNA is TGTGCCAGCTCACCCGGGACAGGGAACCAGCCCCAGCATTTT.

CDR3 loop: CASTPGQFSYEQYF. The CDR3, as DNA: TGTGCCAGCACCCCGGGACAATTTTCCTACGAGCAGTACTTC. J is TRBJ2-7 and V is TRBV11-2; D perhaps matches TRBD1 (6 bases). The ends were cut back, 7 bases at V and 1 base at J, with 14 bases in the middle. The CDR3 is 14 amino acids. Germline CDR1 and CDR2: SGHAT and FQNNGV.

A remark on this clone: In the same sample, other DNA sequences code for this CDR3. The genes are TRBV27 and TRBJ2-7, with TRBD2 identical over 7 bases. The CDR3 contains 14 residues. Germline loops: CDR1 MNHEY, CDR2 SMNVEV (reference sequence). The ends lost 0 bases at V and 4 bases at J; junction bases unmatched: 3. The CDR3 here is CASSLSWGGYEQYF. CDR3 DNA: TGTGCCAGCAGTTTATCGTGGGGGGGATACGAGCAGTACTTC.

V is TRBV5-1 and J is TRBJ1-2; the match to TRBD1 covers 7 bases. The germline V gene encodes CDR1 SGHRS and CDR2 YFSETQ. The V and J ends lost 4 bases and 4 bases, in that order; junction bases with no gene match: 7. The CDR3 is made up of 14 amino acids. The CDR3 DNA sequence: TGCGCCAGCAGCCCTGGACAGGACACCTATGGCTACACCTTC. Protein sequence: CASSPGQDTYGYTF.

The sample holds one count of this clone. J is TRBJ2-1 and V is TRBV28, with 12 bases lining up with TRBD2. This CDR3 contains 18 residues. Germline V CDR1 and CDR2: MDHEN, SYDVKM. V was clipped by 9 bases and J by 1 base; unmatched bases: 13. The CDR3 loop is CASAGLAGKWGSYNEQFF. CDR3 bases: TGTGCCAGTGCCGGACTAGCGGGAAAATGGGGATCCTACAATGAGCAGTTCTTC.

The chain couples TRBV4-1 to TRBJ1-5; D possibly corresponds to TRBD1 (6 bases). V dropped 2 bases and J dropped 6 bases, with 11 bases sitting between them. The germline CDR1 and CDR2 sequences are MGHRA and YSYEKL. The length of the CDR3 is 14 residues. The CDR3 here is CASSQTGSGQPQHF. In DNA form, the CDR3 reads TGCGCCAGCAGCCAAACAGGGTCGGGTCAGCCCCAGCATTTT.

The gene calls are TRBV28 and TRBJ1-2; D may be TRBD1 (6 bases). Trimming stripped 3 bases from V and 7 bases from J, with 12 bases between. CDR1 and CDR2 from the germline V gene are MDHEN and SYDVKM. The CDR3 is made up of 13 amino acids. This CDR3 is CASSFRRGGGYTF. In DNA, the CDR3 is TGTGCCAGCAGTTTTAGGAGGGGGGGTGGCTACACCTTC.

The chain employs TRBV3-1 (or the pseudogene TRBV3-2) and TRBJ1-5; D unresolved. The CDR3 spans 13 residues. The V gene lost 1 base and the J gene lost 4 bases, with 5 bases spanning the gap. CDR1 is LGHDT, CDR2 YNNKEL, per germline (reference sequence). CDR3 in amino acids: CASSQATNQPQHF. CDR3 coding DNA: TGTGCCAGCAGCCAAGCAACTAATCAGCCCCAGCATTTT.